The next 20 T cell receptor beta chains were all read from a single sample in a study of cytomegalovirus exposure and HLA in healthy donors. Amplification used 60 Vbeta primers and 13 Jbeta primers. Measured with immunoSEQ multiplex PCR; TCRdb has only the in-frame clones, and not every one. In the table there are approximately 140,000 clones, around 72% of which are singletons. The sample was PBMCs. These receptors all come from a human donor in good health.

The chain has TRBV28 and TRBJ1-2; 7 bases match TRBD1. From germline, CDR1 is MDHEN and CDR2 SYDVKM. The CDR3 consists of 14 residues. Losses at the gene ends were 6 bases for V and 0 bases for J; bases not matched to a gene: 4. CDR3: CASRGDSSNYGYTF. The CDR3 DNA sequence: TGTGCCAGCAGGGGGGACAGCTCTAACTATGGCTACACCTTC.

This clone was detected a few times. The chain employs TRBV27 and TRBJ2-7; the match to TRBD2 covers 7 bases. The germline CDR1 and CDR2 sequences are MNHEY and SMNVEV (reference sequence). V was clipped by 3 bases and J by 7 bases; unmatched bases: 12. This CDR3 is built from 15 residues. This CDR3 reads CASSLGGGRVLEQYF. The CDR3 DNA follows: TGTGCCAGCAGTTTGGGGGGTGGGAGGGTCCTTGAGCAGTACTTC.

This clone has a single count. The chain uses TRBV9 and TRBJ1-2; D is possibly TRBD1 (5 bases). CDR3 length equals 14 residues. Trimming cost V 1 base and J 1 base, with 8 bases left between them. The germline CDR1 and CDR2 sequences are SGDLS and YYNGEE. In DNA form, the CDR3 reads TGTGCCAGCAGCGTAACAGGCGTTAACTATGGCTACACCTTC. This gives the protein CASSVTGVNYGYTF. The variable domain in full, completed from reference TRBV9 and TRBJ1-2, reads DSGVTQTPKHLITATGQRVTLRCSPRSGDLSVYWYQQSLDQGLQFLIQYYNGEERAKGNILERFSAQQFPDLHSELNLSSLELGDSALYFCASSVTGVNYGYTFGSGTRLTVV.

Regarding this clone: At one end, the junction sequence differs from germline, possibly due to a read error. J is TRBJ1-2 and V is TRBV5-1, with a weak D call TRBD1 (5 bases). The CDR3 has 19 amino acids. CDR1 is SGHRS, CDR2 YFSETQ, per germline. The CDR3 loop reads CASSSNRKTDFENRDGCTF. CDR3 bases: TGCGCCAGCAGCTCGAACAGGAAAACCGATTTCGAAAACAGAGATGGCTGCACCTTC.

The J gene is TRBJ2-7, the V gene TRBV30, with TRBD1 matching 8 bases. The length of the CDR3 is 15 residues. Germline CDR1 and CDR2: GTSNPN and SVGIG (reference sequence). J gave up 3 bases and V 8 bases, and 15 bases lay outside the gene matches. The CDR3 reads CAGLIPGQVFYEQYF. The CDR3 region has the DNA TGTGCCGGACTTATTCCGGGACAGGTCTTCTACGAGCAGTACTTC.

This clone was detected only once. Germline is not matched at one junction end, which may reflect a read error. V gene TRBV5-8 combines with J gene TRBJ2-7; D not resolved. There are 11 residues in the CDR3. CDR1 is SGHTS, CDR2 YDEGEE, per germline. CDR3 sequence: CASSPRSTASF. The CDR3 coding sequence is TGTGCCAGCAGCCCGAGGAGTACCGCCAGTTTC.

CDR3 bases: TGTGCCAGCAGTCCGAGGAGCAATTACGAGCAGTACTTC. It yields the protein CASSPRSNYEQYF. The V call is TRBV27, the J call TRBJ2-7; no definite D call. V lost 5 bases to trimming and J lost 4 bases, with 12 bases between them. The CDR3 is 13 residues long. Germline CDR1 MNHEY, CDR2 SMNVEV (reference sequence).

This clone has a handful of counts. This chain links TRBV5-1 with TRBJ1-6, with a possible D match to TRBD1 (5 bases). The CDR3 is 15 amino acids. Germline V gives CDR1 SGHRS, CDR2 YFSETQ. V lost 9 bases and J lost 1, with 14 bases in between. CDR3 DNA: TGCGCCACTCGGAGGGGAGAATCCTATAATTCACCCCTCCACTTT. Translated, it gives CATRRGESYNSPLHF.

This clone was counted between two and nine times. The chain is built from TRBV27 and TRBJ1-4; 7 nucleotides agree with TRBD1. CDR1 is MNHEY, CDR2 SMNVEV, per germline (reference sequence). The CDR3 is 17 residues long. V lost 5 bases to trimming and J lost 0 bases; unmatched junction nucleotides: 9. This CDR3 is CASSPGTVYATNEKLFF. In nucleotides, the CDR3 is TGTGCCAGCAGTCCTGGGACAGTTTACGCAACTAATGAAAAACTGTTTTTT.

With respect to this clone: Its ends do not fully match the called genes, so a read error is possible. This chain connects TRBV7-7 to TRBJ2-1; TRBD2 agrees at 11 bases. This CDR3 spans 15 amino acids. Germline V gene lookup returns CDR1 SSHAT and CDR2 FNYEAQ (reference sequence). The CDR3 loop reads CASSLAGGNYNEQFF. CDR3 in DNA: TGTGCTAGCAGCTTAGCGGGAGGGAATTACAATGAGCAGTTCTTC.

This sequence joins TRBV6-1 and TRBJ2-6, with no clear D. CDR3 length: 14 residues. CDR1 MNHNS and CDR2 SASEGT come from the germline V gene. V gave up 7 bases and J gave up 2 bases, with 9 bases separating them. The CDR3 protein is CASTLTAGANVLTF. CDR3 in DNA: TGTGCCAGCACCCTCACAGCTGGGGCCAACGTCCTGACTTTC.

This sequence joins TRBV10-1 and TRBJ2-2; 9 positions match TRBD2. With V trimmed by 8 bases and J by 3 bases, 13 bases remained unmatched. The CDR3 has 17 residues. Germline lookup yields CDR1 WNHNN and CDR2 SYGVQD (reference sequence). The CDR3 DNA reads TGCGCCAGCCGCCCCGGAATAGCGGGGGACTACACCGGGGAGCTGTTTTTT. It codes for CASRPGIAGDYTGELFF.

This rearrangement joins TRBV30 to TRBJ2-5, with TRBD2 identical over 8 bases. The CDR3 spans 12 residues. Trimming removed 6 bases from V and 5 bases from J; junction bases left unmatched: 5. The germline CDR1 and CDR2 sequences are GTSNPN and SVGIG (reference sequence). CDR3 residues: CACSPGGETQYF. CDR3 sequence (DNA): TGTGCCTGTTCTCCGGGGGGGGAGACCCAGTACTTC.

In this sample, this clone turned up once. V and J are TRBV18 and TRBJ2-7; 10 nucleotides agree with TRBD2. With 1 base clipped from V and 2 bases from J, the junction kept 11 bases outside the gene matches. CDR3 length equals 18 residues. The germline V gene encodes CDR1 KGHSH and CDR2 LQKENI. The CDR3 sequence: CASSPLTQREGLTYEQYF. The CDR3 nucleotides read TGTGCCAGCTCACCACTAACCCAGCGGGAGGGCCTCACCTACGAGCAGTACTTC.

The rearrangement joins TRBV14 to TRBJ2-4; possibly TRBD2 for D (6 bases). V lost 4 bases, J lost 4 bases, and 23 bases lay in between. Germline CDR1 reads SGHDN; CDR2 reads FVKESK. The CDR3 is 18 amino acids. The DNA for the CDR3 is TGTGCCAGCAGCCTGGGGGTCAACGGGAGATGGGGGAAAAACATTCAGTACTTC. This sequence encodes CASSLGVNGRWGKNIQYF.

CDR3 sequence (DNA): TGTGCCAGCAAGGGGTCTTACAATGAGCAGTTCTTC. Encoded protein: CASKGSYNEQFF. V and J are TRBV21-1 and TRBJ2-1; TRBD1 is the table's D call and was not checked against the DNA. TRBV21-1 constitutes a pseudogene. The length of the CDR3 is 12 residues.

This chain uses TRBV7-6 with TRBJ1-1; possibly TRBD1 for D (6 bases). CDR1 and CDR2 (germline): SGHVS, FNYEAQ. V was pared by 1 base and J by 7 bases, with 13 bases between. CDR3 length: 14 residues. The CDR3 protein is CASSLEGGQSEAFF. The CDR3, as DNA: TGTGCCAGCAGCTTAGAGGGGGGGCAAAGTGAAGCTTTCTTT.

This clone appeared once. The gene calls are TRBV28 and TRBJ2-6, with 10 bases aligning to TRBD2. Unmatched junction bases numbered 7, after V lost 5 bases and J lost 0 bases. The germline gives CDR1 MDHEN, CDR2 SYDVKM. This CDR3 contains 18 residues. The CDR3 bases are TGTGCCAGCAGTCTCACTAGCGGGGTAATCTCTGGGGCCAACGTCCTGACTTTC. Translated, it gives CASSLTSGVISGANVLTF.

The chain joins TRBV6-1 to TRBJ1-1, with D unresolved. Germline CDR1 MNHNS, CDR2 SASEGT. The CDR3 length is 14 residues. V was pared by 6 bases and J by 1 base, with 12 bases between. CDR3: CASSRGSGNTEAFF. CDR3 DNA: TGTGCCAGCAGCCGAGGTAGTGGGAACACTGAAGCTTTCTTT.

This clone was counted only a few times. The chain joins TRBV10-1 to TRBJ2-2, with a tentative D call TRBD1 (6 bases). Germline assignment: CDR1 WNHNN and CDR2 SYGVQD (reference sequence). CDR3 length: 17 amino acids. Trimming took 0 bases from V and 7 from J, leaving 18 bases between them. The CDR3 loop is CASSESRTATLIGELFF. CDR3 coding DNA: TGCGCCAGCAGTGAGTCGAGGACAGCGACTTTAATCGGGGAGCTGTTTTTT.